This T cell receptor beta chain was identified during a study of OX40 agonist ivuxolimab in advanced cancers. Data came from immunoSEQ multiplex PCR; TCRdb stores just in-frame clones and leaves some out. The table shows about 45,000 clones, with almost 90% occurring only once. Baseline was the first blood sampling point, followed by cycle 4 day 1 and cycle 7 day 1. The sample consisted of CD4+ or CD8+ T cells sorted from blood, taken in a trial of the OX40 agonist ivuxolimab. The sequence was obtained from an adult with an advanced solid tumor such as melanoma, head and neck, liver or kidney cancer.

The DNA for the CDR3 is TGTGCCACCCGAGGTGCGCCCTCTGGGGCCAACGTCCTGACTTTC. As protein: CATRGAPSGANVLTF. The rearrangement uses TRBV28 and TRBJ2-6; no firm D call. CDR3 length: 15 amino acids. Trimming cost V 10 bases and J 0 bases, with 13 bases left between them. Germline V gene sequence: CDR1 MDHEN, CDR2 SYDVKM.